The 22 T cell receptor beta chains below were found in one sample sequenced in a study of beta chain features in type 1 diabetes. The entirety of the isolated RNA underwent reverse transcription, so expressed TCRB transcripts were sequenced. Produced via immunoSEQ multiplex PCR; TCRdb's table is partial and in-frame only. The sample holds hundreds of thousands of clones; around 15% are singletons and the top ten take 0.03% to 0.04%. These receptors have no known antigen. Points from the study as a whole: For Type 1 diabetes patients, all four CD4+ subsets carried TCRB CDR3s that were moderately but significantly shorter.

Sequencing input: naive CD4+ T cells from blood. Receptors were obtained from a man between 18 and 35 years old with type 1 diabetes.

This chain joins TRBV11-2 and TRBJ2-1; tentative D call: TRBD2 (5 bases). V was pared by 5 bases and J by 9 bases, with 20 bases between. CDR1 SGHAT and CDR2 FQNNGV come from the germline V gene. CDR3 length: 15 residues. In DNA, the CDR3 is TGTGCCAGCAGCACACCTCGTGGGCGGGTACCTGAGCAGTTCTTC. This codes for CASSTPRGRVPEQFF.

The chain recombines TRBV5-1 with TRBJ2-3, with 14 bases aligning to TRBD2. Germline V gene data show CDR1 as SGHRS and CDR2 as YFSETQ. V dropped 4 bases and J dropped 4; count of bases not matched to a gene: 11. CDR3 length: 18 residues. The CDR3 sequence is CASSLGLAGAFGADTQYF. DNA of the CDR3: TGCGCCAGCAGCCTGGGACTAGCGGGAGCGTTTGGGGCAGATACGCAGTATTTT.

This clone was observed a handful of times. The CDR3 bases are TGTGCCAGCAGTGAGCGCCCGAAGCACTCAACTAGCAGATCCTACGAGCAGTACTTC. This codes for CASSERPKHSTSRSYEQYF. The gene calls are TRBV6-1 and TRBJ2-7; D possibly corresponds to TRBD2 (6 bases). Per the germline V gene, CDR1 is MNHNS and CDR2 is SASEGT. V was shortened by 3 bases and J by 1 base, with 25 bases between the two germline ends. This CDR3 has 19 amino acids.

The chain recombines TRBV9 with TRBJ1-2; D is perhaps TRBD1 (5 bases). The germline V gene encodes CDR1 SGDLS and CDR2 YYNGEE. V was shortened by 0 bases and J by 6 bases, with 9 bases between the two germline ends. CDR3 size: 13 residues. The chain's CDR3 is CASSVGGRDGYTF. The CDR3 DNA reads TGTGCCAGCAGCGTAGGGGGACGGGATGGCTACACCTTC.

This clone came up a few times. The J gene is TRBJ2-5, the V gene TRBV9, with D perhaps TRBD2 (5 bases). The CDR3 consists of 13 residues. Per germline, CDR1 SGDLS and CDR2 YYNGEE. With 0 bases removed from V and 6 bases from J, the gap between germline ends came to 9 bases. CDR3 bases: TGTGCCAGCAGCGTAGACCCTAGCAAGACCCAGTACTTC. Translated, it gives CASSVDPSKTQYF.

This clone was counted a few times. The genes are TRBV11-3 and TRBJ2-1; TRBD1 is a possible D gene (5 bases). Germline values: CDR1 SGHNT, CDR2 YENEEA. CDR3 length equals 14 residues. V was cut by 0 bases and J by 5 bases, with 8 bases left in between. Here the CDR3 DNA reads TGTGCCAGCAGCTTAGAGGAGACAGACAATGAGCAGTTCTTC. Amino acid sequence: CASSLEETDNEQFF.

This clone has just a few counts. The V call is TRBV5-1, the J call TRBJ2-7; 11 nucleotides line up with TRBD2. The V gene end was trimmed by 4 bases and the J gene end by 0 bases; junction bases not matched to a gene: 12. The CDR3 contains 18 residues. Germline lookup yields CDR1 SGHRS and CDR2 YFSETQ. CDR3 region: CASSPLFVAGGVSYEQYF. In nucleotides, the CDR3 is TGCGCCAGCAGCCCGCTGTTCGTAGCGGGGGGGGTCTCCTACGAGCAGTACTTC.

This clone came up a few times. This CDR3 is CASSVAGVTDTQYF. The DNA of the CDR3 is TGTGCCAGCAGCGTAGCTGGGGTAACAGATACGCAGTATTTT. The V and J genes are TRBV9 and TRBJ2-3; D remains unclear. In germline, CDR1 is SGDLS, CDR2 YYNGEE. This CDR3 is built from 14 residues. V dropped 0 bases and J dropped 3 bases, with 8 bases sitting between them.

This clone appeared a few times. The chain's CDR3 is CAWSSLLKEEAFF. The CDR3 bases are TGTGCCTGGAGTTCCCTCTTAAAGGAGGAAGCTTTCTTT. The gene calls are TRBV30 and TRBJ1-1; D not certain. CDR1 GTSNPN and CDR2 SVGIG come from the germline V gene (reference sequence). V lost 2 bases, J lost 8 bases, and 15 bases lay in between. This CDR3 contains 13 residues.

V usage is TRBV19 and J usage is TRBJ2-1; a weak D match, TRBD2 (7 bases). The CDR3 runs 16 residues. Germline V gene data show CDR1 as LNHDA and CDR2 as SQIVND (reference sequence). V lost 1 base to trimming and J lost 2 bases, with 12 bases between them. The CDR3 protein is CASSIVGGATYNEQFF. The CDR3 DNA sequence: TGTGCCAGTAGTATAGTTGGGGGGGCGACCTACAATGAGCAGTTCTTC.

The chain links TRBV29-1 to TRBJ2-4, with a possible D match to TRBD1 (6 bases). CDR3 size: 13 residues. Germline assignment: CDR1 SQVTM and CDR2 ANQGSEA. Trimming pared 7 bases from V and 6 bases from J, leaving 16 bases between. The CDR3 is CSGSQGPVNIQYF. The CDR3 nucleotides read TGCAGCGGAAGTCAGGGGCCTGTAAACATTCAGTACTTC.

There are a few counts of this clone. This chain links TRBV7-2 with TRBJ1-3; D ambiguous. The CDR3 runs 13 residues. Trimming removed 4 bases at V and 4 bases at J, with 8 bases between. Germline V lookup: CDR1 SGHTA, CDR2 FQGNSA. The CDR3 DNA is TGTGCCAGCAGCTCCCGGGGAGGAAACACCATATATTTT. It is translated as CASSSRGGNTIYF.

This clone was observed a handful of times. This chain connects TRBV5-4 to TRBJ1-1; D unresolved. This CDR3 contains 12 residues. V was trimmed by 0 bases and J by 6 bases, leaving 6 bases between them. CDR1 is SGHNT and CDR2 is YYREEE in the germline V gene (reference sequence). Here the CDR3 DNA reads TGTGCCAGCAGCTTGGGGCCGGCTGAAGCTTTCTTT. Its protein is CASSLGPAEAFF.

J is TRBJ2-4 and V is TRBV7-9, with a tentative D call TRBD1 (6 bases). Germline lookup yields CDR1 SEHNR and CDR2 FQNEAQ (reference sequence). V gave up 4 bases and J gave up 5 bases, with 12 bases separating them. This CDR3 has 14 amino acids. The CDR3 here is CASSWRTEQNIQYF. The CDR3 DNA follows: TGTGCCAGCAGCTGGCGGACAGAGCAAAACATTCAGTACTTC.

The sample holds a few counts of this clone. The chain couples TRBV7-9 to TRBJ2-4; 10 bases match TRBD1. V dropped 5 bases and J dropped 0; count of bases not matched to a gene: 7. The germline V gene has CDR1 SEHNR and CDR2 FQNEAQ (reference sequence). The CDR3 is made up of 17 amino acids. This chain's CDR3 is CASSPPGQGIAKNIQYF. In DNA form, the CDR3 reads TGTGCCAGCAGCCCCCCGGGACAGGGGATAGCCAAAAACATTCAGTACTTC.

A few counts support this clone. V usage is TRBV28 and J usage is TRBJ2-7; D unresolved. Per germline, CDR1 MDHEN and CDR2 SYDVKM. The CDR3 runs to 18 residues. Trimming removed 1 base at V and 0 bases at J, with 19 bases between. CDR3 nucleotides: TGTGCCAGCAGTTTATCAGGAGACATACTTTACAGCTCCTACGAGCAGTACTTC. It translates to CASSLSGDILYSSYEQYF. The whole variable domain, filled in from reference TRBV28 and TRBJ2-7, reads DVKVTQSSRYLVKRTGEKVFLECVQDMDHENMFWYRQDPGLGLRLIYFSYDVKMKEKGDIPEGYSVSREKKERFSLILESASTNQTSMYLCASSLSGDILYSSYEQYFGPGTRLTVT.

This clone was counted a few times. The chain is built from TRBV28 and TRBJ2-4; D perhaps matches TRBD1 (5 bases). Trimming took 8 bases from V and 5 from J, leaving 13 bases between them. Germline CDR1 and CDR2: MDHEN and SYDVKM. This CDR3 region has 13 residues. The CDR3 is CASEDGAQNIQYF. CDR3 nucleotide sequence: TGTGCCAGCGAGGATGGGGCCCAAAACATTCAGTACTTC.

The CDR3 here is CASSPPQTSTDTQYF. DNA for the CDR3: TGTGCCAGCAGCCCCCCCCAGACGAGCACAGATACGCAGTATTTT. The chain has TRBV13 and TRBJ2-3; D call uncertain. The V end lost 5 bases, the J end lost 0 bases, and 12 bases lay between the germline ends. In germline, CDR1 is PRHDT, CDR2 FYEKMQ (reference sequence). There are 15 residues in the CDR3.

CDR3 sequence: CASSGVSGLQETQYF. Written as DNA, the CDR3 is TGTGCCAGTAGTGGGGTATCCGGGCTACAAGAGACCCAGTACTTC. The V gene is TRBV19, the J gene TRBJ2-5; D is uncertain. Germline V CDR1 and CDR2: LNHDA, SQIVND (reference sequence). The V and J ends lost 5 bases and 2 bases respectively, with 15 bases between them. The CDR3 extends over 15 amino acids.

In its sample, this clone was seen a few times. The DNA for the CDR3 is TGTGCCAGCAGCTCCCAACCCAGCTCTGGGGCCAACGTCCTGACTTTC. Residues: CASSSQPSSGANVLTF. The chain recombines TRBV9 with TRBJ2-6, with unresolved D. Germline V gene sequence: CDR1 SGDLS, CDR2 YYNGEE. Trimming pared 4 bases from V and 0 bases from J, leaving 11 bases between. There are 16 residues in the CDR3.

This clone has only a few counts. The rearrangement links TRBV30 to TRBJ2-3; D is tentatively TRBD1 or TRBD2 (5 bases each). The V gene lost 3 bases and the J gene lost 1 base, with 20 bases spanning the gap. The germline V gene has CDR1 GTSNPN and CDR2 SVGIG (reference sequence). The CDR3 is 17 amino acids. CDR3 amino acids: CAWSGTEGPARTDTQYF. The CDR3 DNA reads TGTGCCTGGAGCGGGACCGAGGGGCCGGCTCGCACAGATACGCAGTATTTT. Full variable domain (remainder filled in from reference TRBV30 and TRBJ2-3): SQTIHQWPATLVQPVGSPLSLECTVEGTSNPNLYWYRQAAGRGLQLLFYSVGIGQISSEVPQNLSASRPQDRQFILSSKKLLLSDSGFYLCAWSGTEGPARTDTQYFGPGTRLTVL.

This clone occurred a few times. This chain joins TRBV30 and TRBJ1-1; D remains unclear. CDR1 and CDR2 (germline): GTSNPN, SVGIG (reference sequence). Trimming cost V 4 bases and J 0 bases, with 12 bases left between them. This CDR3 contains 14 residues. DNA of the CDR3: TGTGCCTGGATACCGCGGACGCTGAACACTGAAGCTTTCTTT. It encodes CAWIPRTLNTEAFF.